The 8 T cell receptor beta chains reported below all come from one sample, sequenced in a study of vaccination and CD4 T cells after COVID-19 (dated by TCRdb to between 2020 and 2023). The treatment or condition label of this sample denotes: approximately nine-day PBMC culture with coronavirus spike peptide pools or control peptides (ViraFEST assay). No antigen has been identified for these receptors. The method was PCR. The run used an Illumina iSeq 100. TCR sequencing of DNA from cultured CD4+ T cells used the Oncomine TCR Beta short-read assay at the Johns Hopkins FTIC core. The public reads were run again by TCRdb, first through fastp at Q25 and then through MiXCR, and only productive beta chains were kept. Duplicate CDR3 protein sequences are folded into a single record with the most common DNA and genes. The sample table records 10,000 to 15,000 distinct CDR3 sequences; about three fifths of these occur just once. The ten largest clonotypes hold approximately 12% of the sample.

Sequenced input: CD4+ T cells from blood, cultured in vitro. The receptors shown here come from a human donor who had recovered from COVID-19.

CDR3 DNA sequence: TGTGCCAGTAGTACTTCCGTTCGGGGCAATGAGCAGTTCTTC. It encodes CASSTSVRGNEQFF. This chain connects TRBV19 to TRBJ2-1; maybe TRBD2 (5 bases). CDR1 LNHDA and CDR2 SQIVND come from the germline V gene (reference sequence). CDR3 length: 14 amino acids. V lost 4 bases and J 6 bases, leaving 13 bases between the germline ends.

The rearrangement joins TRBV7-3 to TRBJ2-7, with TRBD2 as a possible D gene (6 bases). Germline V CDR1 and CDR2: SGHTA, FQGTGA. V lost 2 bases and J lost 3, with 11 bases in between. This CDR3 has 14 amino acids. The chain's CDR3 is CASSLFSGNYEQYF. For the CDR3, the DNA is TGTGCCAGCAGCTTATTTAGCGGTAACTACGAGCAGTACTTC.

The genes are TRBV7-8 and TRBJ1-4; no firm D call. Between the trimmed V and J ends, which lost 5 bases and 6 bases, there was a span of 7 bases. The CDR3 is 12 residues long. Germline lookup yields CDR1 SGHVS and CDR2 FQNEAQ. For the CDR3, the DNA is TGTGCCAGCAGCCTGAAGGATGAAAAACTGTTTTTT. Its translation: CASSLKDEKLFF.

Only a few counts were recorded for this clonotype. This chain links TRBV20-1 with TRBJ2-5; 10 bases match TRBD2. The CDR3 covers 16 residues. With 0 bases clipped from V and 5 bases from J, the junction kept 9 bases outside the gene matches. CDR1 and CDR2 (germline): DFQATT, SNEGSKA (reference sequence). The CDR3 sequence is CSARDFSGRRPETQYF. The CDR3 nucleotides read TGCAGTGCTAGAGATTTTAGCGGGAGGAGGCCGGAGACCCAGTACTTC.

The chain combines TRBV2 with TRBJ2-7; unclear D gene. Germline V lookup: CDR1 SNHLY, CDR2 FYNNEI. Trimming shortened V by 1 base and J by 1 base, and 8 bases separated the two germline ends. The CDR3 length is 14 residues. As DNA, the CDR3 is TGTGCCAGCAGTGAAGGTTCCTTATCCTACGAGCAGTACTTC. Amino acid sequence: CASSEGSLSYEQYF.

The chain carries TRBV11-2 and TRBJ2-3; no firm D call. The V gene's germline CDR1 is SGHAT and CDR2 FQNNGV. The CDR3 covers 14 residues. V gave up 5 bases and J gave up 3 bases, with 12 bases separating them. CDR3 coding DNA: TGTGCCAGCAGCCCTACCAAACCAACAGATACGCAGTATTTT. Encoded protein: CASSPTKPTDTQYF.

The rearrangement links TRBV7-2 to TRBJ2-3; 13 bases fit TRBD2. J was trimmed by 5 bases and V by 1 base; bases with no gene match: 9. The CDR3 length is 18 residues. CDR1 SGHTA and CDR2 FQGNSA come from the germline V gene. The CDR3 reads CASSLGTSGRGGGDTQYF. The CDR3 DNA sequence: TGTGCCAGCAGCTTAGGGACTAGCGGGAGAGGGGGAGGAGATACGCAGTATTTT. The whole variable domain, remainder taken from reference TRBV7-2 and TRBJ2-3, is GAGVSQSPSNKVTEKGKDVELRCDPISGHTALYWYRQSLGQGLEFLIYFQGNSAPDKSGLPSDRFSAERTGGSVSTLTIQRTQQEDSAVYLCASSLGTSGRGGGDTQYFGPGTRLTVL.

About this clonotype itself: A junction boundary mismatches the germline segment, possibly from a read error. The chain joins TRBV6-1 to TRBJ2-2; TRBD1 or TRBD2 may be the D gene (5 bases each). The CDR3 consists of 15 residues. Germline CDR1 and CDR2: MNHNS and SASEGT. CDR3 bases: TGTGCCAGCTCCCCTATGGGGACGAACGCCGGGGAGCTGTTTTTT. Translated, it gives CASSPMGTNAGELFF.